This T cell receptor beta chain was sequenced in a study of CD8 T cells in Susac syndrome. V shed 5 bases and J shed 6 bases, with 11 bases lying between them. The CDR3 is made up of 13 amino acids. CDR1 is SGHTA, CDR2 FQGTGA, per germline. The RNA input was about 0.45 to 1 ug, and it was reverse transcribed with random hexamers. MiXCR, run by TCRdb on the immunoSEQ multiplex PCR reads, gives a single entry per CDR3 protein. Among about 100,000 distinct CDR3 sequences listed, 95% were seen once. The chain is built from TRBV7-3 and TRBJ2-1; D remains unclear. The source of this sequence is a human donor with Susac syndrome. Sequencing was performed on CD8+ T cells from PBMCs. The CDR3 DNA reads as TGTGCCAGCAGCCCCGTAGATATCAATGAGCAGTTCTTC. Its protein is CASSPVDINEQFF.